The 24 T cell receptor beta chains given below trace back to one sample, sequenced in a study of radiation and T cells in renal cell carcinoma. Noted time point: baseline pretreatment blood. Treatment described: 15 Gy SBRT to primary tumor, nephrectomy 4 weeks later. Clones were read by immunoSEQ multiplex PCR, and TCRdb kept only the in-frame ones, dropping some. The sample consists of approximately 22,000 clones, around 80% of them appearing once. The specimen was blood, collected from a patient whose treatment included radiotherapy and nephrectomy. Receptors originate from a man aged 55 to 69 with renal cell carcinoma.

This rearrangement joins TRBV18 to TRBJ2-7; perhaps TRBD1 as D (6 bases). Germline CDR1 and CDR2: KGHSH and LQKENI. V was shortened by 5 bases and J by 3 bases, with 20 bases between the two germline ends. The CDR3 totals 16 residues. CDR3 loop: CASSAVLRGQSYEQYF. Here the CDR3 DNA reads TGTGCCAGCTCAGCAGTCCTCCGGGGACAAAGCTACGAGCAGTACTTC.

The chain links TRBV7-2 to TRBJ2-5, with D perhaps matching TRBD2 (5 bases). The end of the DNA aligns better with TRBJ2-7, so the J call may be wrong. The CDR3 contains 14 residues. The germline V gene has CDR1 SGHTA and CDR2 FQGNSA. The CDR3 is CASSLAGVGYEQYF. The CDR3 bases are TGTGCCAGCAGCTTAGCGGGAGTCGGATACGAGCAGTACTTC.

In its sample, this clone was seen a few times. This chain joins TRBV4-2 and TRBJ2-3; 10 nucleotides agree with TRBD2. The CDR3 totals 16 residues. The J segment lost 0 bases and the V segment lost 1 base, leaving 1 base of the junction unmatched. The germline CDR1 and CDR2 sequences are LGHNA and YNFKEQ. In DNA form, the CDR3 reads TGTGCCAGCAGCCAAGGGACTAGCGGTAGCACAGATACGCAGTATTTT. Residues: CASSQGTSGSTDTQYF.

The J gene is TRBJ2-7, the V gene TRBV2; 7 bases align to TRBD2. CDR3 length: 15 amino acids. With 2 bases clipped from V and 7 bases from J, the junction kept 11 bases outside the gene matches. Germline CDR1 is SNHLY and CDR2 is FYNNEI. The CDR3 DNA reads TGTGCCAGCAGTGAATCGGCGGGAGTACCGAAGGAGCAGTACTTC. Translation gives CASSESAGVPKEQYF.

The chain couples TRBV13 to TRBJ2-7; no reliable D call. CDR1 PRHDT and CDR2 FYEKMQ come from the germline V gene (reference sequence). V lost 1 base to trimming and J lost 2 bases, with 6 bases between them. The CDR3 consists of 13 residues. The CDR3 DNA sequence: TGTGCCAGCAGCTTAGCGGCCACCTACGAGCAGTACTTC. Amino acid sequence: CASSLAATYEQYF.

The V and J genes are TRBV6-5 and TRBJ1-3; the D is unclear. This CDR3 has 16 amino acids. The ends were cut back, 0 bases at V and 4 bases at J, with 13 bases in the middle. The germline V gene has CDR1 MNHEY and CDR2 SVGAGI. CDR3 nucleotides: TGTGCCAGCAGTTACTCGATGAGCGTGGGAGGAAACACCATATATTTT. Its translation: CASSYSMSVGGNTIYF.

The chain recombines TRBV6-5 with TRBJ2-2; D is unresolved. The germline gives CDR1 MNHEY, CDR2 SVGAGI. This CDR3 spans 15 amino acids. Trimming removed 2 bases at V and 3 bases at J, with 10 bases between. The CDR3: CASSYKISDTGELFF. CDR3 DNA: TGTGCCAGCAGTTACAAAATATCGGACACCGGGGAGCTGTTTTTT.

The J gene is TRBJ1-4, the V gene TRBV5-1; 10 bases map to TRBD1. J gave up 11 bases and V 4 bases, and 8 bases lay outside the gene matches. The germline CDR1 and CDR2 sequences are SGHRS and YFSETQ. There are 14 residues in the CDR3. The CDR3 loop reads CASSLGTGEGKLFF. The CDR3, as DNA: TGCGCCAGCAGCCTGGGGACAGGGGAAGGGAAACTGTTTTTT.

About this clone: A read error may account for a junction end that differs from germline. The V and J genes are TRBV6-5 and TRBJ2-5; TRBD2 matches at 10 bases. There are 15 residues in the CDR3. CDR1 is MNHEY, CDR2 SVGAGI, per germline. The CDR3 is CASSFESLAGGWLNF. The CDR3 DNA reads as TGTGCCAGCAGTTTTGAGTCGTTAGCGGGAGGATGGTTGAACTTC.

This clone was counted once. A much larger clone differs by one base, so this may be a read error. The V gene is TRBV9, the J gene TRBJ2-1, with 7 bases identical to TRBD2. Looked up from germline, CDR1 is SGDLS and CDR2 is YYNGEE. The CDR3 spans 15 residues. The CDR3 spells CVSSVTAGVLHEQFF. DNA for the CDR3: TGTGTCAGCAGCGTAACCGCGGGAGTTCTCCATGAGCAGTTCTTC.

This clone was detected a few times. This sequence joins TRBV6-5 and TRBJ2-7, with 8 nucleotides matching TRBD1. Germline values: CDR1 MNHEY, CDR2 SVGAGI. The CDR3 has 15 amino acids. Trimming cost V 3 bases and J 2 bases; bases outside gene matches: 6. The DNA for the CDR3 is TGTGCCAGCAGTTATTCCGGGACAGGCCCCTACGAGCAGTACTTC. Its protein is CASSYSGTGPYEQYF.

The V call is TRBV15, the J call TRBJ2-1, with 7 bases that match TRBD2. The CDR3 loop spans 14 amino acids. The V gene end was trimmed by 2 bases and the J gene end by 7 bases; junction bases not matched to a gene: 5. Germline V gene sequence: CDR1 LNHNV, CDR2 YYDKDF (reference sequence). The CDR3 nucleotides read TGTGCCACCAGCAGACTAGCGGAATCTAATGAGCAGTTCTTC. As protein: CATSRLAESNEQFF.

V is TRBV5-1 and J is TRBJ2-2; D possibly corresponds to TRBD2 (6 bases). The V gene lost 3 bases and the J gene lost 6 bases, with 12 bases spanning the gap. The CDR3 has 14 amino acids. CDR1 is SGHRS, CDR2 YFSETQ, per germline. The CDR3 loop is CASSSTRGPGELFF. The CDR3 nucleotides are TGCGCCAGCAGCTCGACTAGAGGCCCCGGGGAGCTGTTTTTT.

In this sample, this clone turned up a few times. This rearrangement joins TRBV2 to TRBJ1-1, with D tentatively TRBD1 (6 bases). The CDR3 has 15 amino acids. With 4 bases removed from V and 0 bases from J, the gap between germline ends came to 12 bases. Germline V lookup: CDR1 SNHLY, CDR2 FYNNEI. The CDR3 bases are TGTGCCAGCAGTGGACAGGACCTCATGAACACTGAAGCTTTCTTT. Translated, it gives CASSGQDLMNTEAFF.

The chain links TRBV30 to TRBJ2-5; D possibly corresponds to TRBD2 (5 bases). V was pared by 8 bases and J by 0 bases, with 10 bases between. The germline CDR1 and CDR2 sequences are GTSNPN and SVGIG (reference sequence). The CDR3 sequence is 12 residues long. The CDR3 protein is CAVRADQETQYF. DNA of the CDR3: TGTGCCGTGAGGGCAGACCAAGAGACCCAGTACTTC.

The chain uses TRBV7-2 and TRBJ1-5, with 7 bases that match TRBD1. Germline assignment: CDR1 SGHTA and CDR2 FQGNSA. Losses at the gene ends were 4 bases for V and 0 bases for J; bases not matched to a gene: 3. The CDR3 has 15 residues. CDR3 residues: CASSSQGDSNQPQHF. For the CDR3, the DNA is TGTGCCAGCAGCTCCCAGGGGGATAGCAATCAGCCCCAGCATTTT.

This clone was detected only a few times. The genes are TRBV5-1 and TRBJ2-5, with 11 bases that match TRBD2. This CDR3 is built from 16 residues. V gave up 4 bases and J gave up 4 bases; unmatched junction bases: 9. CDR1 SGHRS and CDR2 YFSETQ come from the germline V gene. CDR3 region: CASSGPGTSGPETQYF. In DNA form, the CDR3 reads TGCGCCAGCAGCGGACCCGGGACTAGCGGCCCAGAGACCCAGTACTTC. Supplemented by reference TRBV5-1 and TRBJ2-5, the full variable domain reads KAGVTQTPRYLIKTRGQQVTLSCSPISGHRSVSWYQQTPGQGLQFLFEYFSETQRNKGNFPGRFSGRQFSNSRSEMNVSTLELGDSALYLCASSGPGTSGPETQYFGPGTRLLVL.

The chain uses TRBV6-5 and TRBJ2-3; D not certain. The CDR3 has 16 amino acids. Trimming stripped 3 bases from V and 4 bases from J, with 17 bases between. Germline CDR1 is MNHEY and CDR2 is SVGAGI. CDR3: CASSYRTTLLADTQYF. The CDR3 nucleotides read TGTGCCAGCAGTTATAGGACCACCCTTCTGGCAGATACGCAGTATTTT.

This chain connects TRBV5-1 to TRBJ1-2, with no clear D. V lost 2 bases to trimming and J lost 4 bases, with 12 bases between them. The CDR3 is 14 residues long. Germline lookup yields CDR1 SGHRS and CDR2 YFSETQ. CDR3: CASSFKVEGYGYTF. The CDR3 DNA follows: TGCGCCAGCAGCTTTAAGGTTGAGGGCTATGGCTACACCTTC.

In this sample, this clone turned up once. The chain couples TRBV2 to TRBJ2-6, with D perhaps given as TRBD1 or TRBD2 (5 bases each). The CDR3 runs to 16 residues. Between the trimmed V and J ends, which lost 7 bases and 1 base, there was a span of 14 bases. CDR1 SNHLY and CDR2 FYNNEI come from the germline V gene. CDR3 in amino acids: CASTWDGLSGANVLTF. In nucleotides, the CDR3 is TGTGCCAGCACCTGGGACGGACTTTCTGGGGCCAACGTCCTGACTTTC.

Ten or more counts support this clone. The CDR3 reads CASGRSYTDTQYF. Written as DNA, the CDR3 is TGTGCCAGCGGACGTTCGTACACAGATACGCAGTATTTT. This sequence joins TRBV6-6 and TRBJ2-3; no definite D call. Germline V CDR1 and CDR2: MNHNY, SVGAGI (reference sequence). The ends were cut back, 8 bases at V and 2 bases at J, with 11 bases in the middle. The CDR3 is 13 amino acids.

This clone is categorized as medium-sized. The V call is TRBV5-6, the J call TRBJ1-2; D is ambiguous. The V and J ends lost 4 bases and 5 bases respectively, with 12 bases between them. Germline loops: CDR1 SGHDT, CDR2 YYEEEE. There are 13 residues in the CDR3. The CDR3 loop reads CASSTNLIYGYTF. DNA of the CDR3: TGTGCCAGCAGCACAAACCTTATTTATGGCTACACCTTC. Using reference TRBV5-6 and TRBJ1-2 for the parts outside the CDR3, the full variable domain is DAGVTQSPTHLIKTRGQQVTLRCSPKSGHDTVSWYQQALGQGPQFIFQYYEEEERQRGNFPDRFSGHQFPNYSSELNVNALLLGDSALYLCASSTNLIYGYTFGSGTRLTVV.

The chain combines TRBV6-5 with TRBJ2-1; TRBD2 matches at 9 bases. This CDR3 has 15 amino acids. CDR1 is MNHEY and CDR2 is SVGAGI in the germline V gene. V was pared by 6 bases and J by 0 bases, with 3 bases of the junction left unmatched. This chain's CDR3 is CASSRSGSSYNEQFF. The CDR3 DNA reads TGTGCCAGCAGCCGTAGCGGGAGCTCCTACAATGAGCAGTTCTTC.

The chain joins TRBV11-1 to TRBJ1-1; D is ambiguous. Germline V gene sequence: CDR1 SGHAT, CDR2 FQDESV (reference sequence). The CDR3 has 14 amino acids. V was trimmed by 1 base and J by 2 bases, leaving 8 bases between them. The DNA for the CDR3 is TGTGCCAGCAGCTTAGGAGCCGGCAACACTGAAGCTTTCTTT. Residues: CASSLGAGNTEAFF.